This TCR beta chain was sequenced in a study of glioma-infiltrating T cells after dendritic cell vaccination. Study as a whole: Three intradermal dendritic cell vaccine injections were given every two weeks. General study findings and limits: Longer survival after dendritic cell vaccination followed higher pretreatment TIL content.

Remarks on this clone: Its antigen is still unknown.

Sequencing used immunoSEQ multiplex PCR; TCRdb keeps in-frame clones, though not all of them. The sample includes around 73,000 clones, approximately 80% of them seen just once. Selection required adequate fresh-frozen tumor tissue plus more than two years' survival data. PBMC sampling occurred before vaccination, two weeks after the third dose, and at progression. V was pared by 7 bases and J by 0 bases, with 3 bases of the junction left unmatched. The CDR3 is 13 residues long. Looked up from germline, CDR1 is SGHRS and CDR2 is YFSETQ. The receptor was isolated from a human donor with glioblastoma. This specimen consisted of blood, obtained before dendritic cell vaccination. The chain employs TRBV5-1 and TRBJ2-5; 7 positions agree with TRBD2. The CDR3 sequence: CASGRGDQETQYF. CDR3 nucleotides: TGCGCCAGCGGGAGGGGCGACCAAGAGACCCAGTACTTC.